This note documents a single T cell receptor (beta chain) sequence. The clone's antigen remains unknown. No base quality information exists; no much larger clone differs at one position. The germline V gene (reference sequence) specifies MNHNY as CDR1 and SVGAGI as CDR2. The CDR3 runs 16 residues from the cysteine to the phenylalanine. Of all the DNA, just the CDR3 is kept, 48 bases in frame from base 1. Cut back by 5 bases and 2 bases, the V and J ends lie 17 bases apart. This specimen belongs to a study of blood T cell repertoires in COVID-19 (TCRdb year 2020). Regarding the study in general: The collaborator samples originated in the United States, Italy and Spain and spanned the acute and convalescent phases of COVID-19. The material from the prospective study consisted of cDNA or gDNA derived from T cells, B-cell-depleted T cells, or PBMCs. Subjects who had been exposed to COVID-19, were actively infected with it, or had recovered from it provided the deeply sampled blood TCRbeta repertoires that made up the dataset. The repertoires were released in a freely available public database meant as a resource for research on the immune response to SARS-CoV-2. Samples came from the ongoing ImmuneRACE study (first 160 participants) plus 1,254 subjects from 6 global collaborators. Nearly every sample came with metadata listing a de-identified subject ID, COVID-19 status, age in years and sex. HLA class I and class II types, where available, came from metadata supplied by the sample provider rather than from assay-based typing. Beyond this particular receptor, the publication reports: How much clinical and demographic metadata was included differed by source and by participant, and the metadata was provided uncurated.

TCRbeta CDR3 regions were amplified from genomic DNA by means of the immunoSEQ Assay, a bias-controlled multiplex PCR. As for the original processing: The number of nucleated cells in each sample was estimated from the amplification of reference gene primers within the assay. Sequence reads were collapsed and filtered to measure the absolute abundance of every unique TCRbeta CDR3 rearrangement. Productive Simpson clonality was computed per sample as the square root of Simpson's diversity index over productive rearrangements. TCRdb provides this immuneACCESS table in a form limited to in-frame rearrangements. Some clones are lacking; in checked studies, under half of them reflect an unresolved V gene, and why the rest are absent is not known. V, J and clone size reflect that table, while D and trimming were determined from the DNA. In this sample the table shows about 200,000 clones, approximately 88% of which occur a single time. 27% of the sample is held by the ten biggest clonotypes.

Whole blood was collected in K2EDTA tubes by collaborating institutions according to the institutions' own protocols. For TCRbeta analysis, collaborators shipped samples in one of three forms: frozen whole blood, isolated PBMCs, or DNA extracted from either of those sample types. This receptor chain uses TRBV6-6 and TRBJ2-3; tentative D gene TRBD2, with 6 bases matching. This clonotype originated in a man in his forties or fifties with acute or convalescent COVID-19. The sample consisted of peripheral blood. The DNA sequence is TGTGCCAGCAGTCGGGGACTGGGGGAATCCACAGATACGCAGTATTTT. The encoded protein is CASSRGLGESTDTQYF.